The 12 T cell receptor beta chains in this list originate from one sample, sequenced in a study of blood T cell repertoires in COVID-19. TCRdb's table, derived via immunoSEQ multiplex PCR, lists solely in-frame clones and lacks some. The profile shows about 270,000 clones, roughly 86% of them singletons. What was sequenced was peripheral blood. The origin of the receptors is a man between 35 and 55 years old with active or convalescent COVID-19.

The V gene is TRBV29-1, the J gene TRBJ1-2; D perhaps matches TRBD1 (5 bases). V shed 6 bases and J shed 7 bases, with 12 bases lying between them. The V gene's germline CDR1 is SQVTM and CDR2 ANQGSEA. The CDR3 has 11 residues. This CDR3 reads CSVSDSPGYTF. The CDR3 region has the DNA TGCAGCGTCTCAGACAGCCCTGGCTACACCTTC.

This clone came up once. The chain recombines TRBV5-1 with TRBJ2-7; 9 nucleotides line up with TRBD2. There are 15 residues in the CDR3. Losses at the gene ends were 0 bases for V and 5 bases for J; bases not matched to a gene: 6. In germline, CDR1 is SGHRS, CDR2 YFSETQ. CDR3 coding DNA: TGCGCCAGCAGCTTGGTTGCGGGAGGGCCCCACGAGCAGTACTTC. Its protein is CASSLVAGGPHEQYF. Drawing the rest from reference TRBV5-1 and TRBJ2-7, the complete variable domain is KAGVTQTPRYLIKTRGQQVTLSCSPISGHRSVSWYQQTPGQGLQFLFEYFSETQRNKGNFPGRFSGRQFSNSRSEMNVSTLELGDSALYLCASSLVAGGPHEQYFGPGTRLTVT.

The chain combines TRBV19 with TRBJ1-2; the D is unclear. Looked up from germline, CDR1 is LNHDA and CDR2 is SQIVND (reference sequence). Trimming left V 8 bases short and J 4 bases short, with 11 bases between. The CDR3 length is 12 residues. The CDR3 loop is CASGFGVYGYTF. The CDR3, as DNA: TGTGCCAGTGGCTTCGGGGTCTATGGCTACACCTTC.

The chain is built from TRBV9 and TRBJ1-5; TRBD1 matches at 8 bases. The germline V gene encodes CDR1 SGDLS and CDR2 YYNGEE. V lost 3 bases to trimming and J lost 2 bases; unmatched junction nucleotides: 1. The CDR3 sequence is 14 residues long. CDR3 amino acids: CASSGGQGNQPQHF. The CDR3 DNA sequence: TGTGCCAGCAGCGGGGGACAGGGCAATCAGCCCCAGCATTTT.

V usage is TRBV6-1 and J usage is TRBJ2-1; D is ambiguous. V lost 1 base, J lost 7 bases, and 8 bases lay in between. The CDR3 consists of 13 residues. Germline V gives CDR1 MNHNS, CDR2 SASEGT. The CDR3 spells CASSEVIVNEQFF. In nucleotides, the CDR3 is TGTGCCAGCAGTGAAGTAATCGTAAATGAGCAGTTCTTC.

The genes are TRBV13 and TRBJ1-1, with TRBD1 as a possible D gene (6 bases). The ends were cut back, 1 base at V and 4 bases at J, with 10 bases in the middle. Germline CDR1 PRHDT, CDR2 FYEKMQ (reference sequence). The CDR3 is 14 amino acids. The CDR3: CASSLEATGTEAFF. As DNA, the CDR3 is TGTGCCAGCAGCTTAGAGGCGACAGGCACTGAAGCTTTCTTT.

The V call is TRBV19, the J call TRBJ1-5; D is perhaps TRBD1 (5 bases). Germline V gene data show CDR1 as LNHDA and CDR2 as SQIVND (reference sequence). Trimming cost V 5 bases and J 3 bases, with 8 bases left between them. The CDR3 is 13 amino acids. CDR3 DNA: TGTGCCAGTAGTTTGACAGACAATCAGCCCCAGCATTTT. Its protein is CASSLTDNQPQHF.

This clone occurred a few times. The chain links TRBV7-6 to TRBJ2-5; D possibly corresponds to TRBD1 (5 bases). Germline lookup yields CDR1 SGHVS and CDR2 FNYEAQ. This CDR3 has 17 amino acids. Trimming shortened V by 1 base and J by 7 bases, and 22 bases separated the two germline ends. The CDR3: CASSLESTRQGIATQYF. CDR3 DNA: TGTGCCAGCAGCTTAGAGTCGACCCGTCAGGGAATAGCGACCCAGTACTTC. The whole variable domain, remainder taken from reference TRBV7-6 and TRBJ2-5, is GAGVSQSPRYKVTKRGQDVALRCDPISGHVSLYWYRQALGQGPEFLTYFNYEAQQDKSGLPNDRFSAERPEGSISTLTIQRTEQRDSAMYRCASSLESTRQGIATQYFGPGTRLLVL.

V and J are TRBV7-6 and TRBJ2-5; 13 bases map to TRBD2. V lost 3 bases, J lost 0 bases, and 4 bases stayed unmatched. The germline V gene encodes CDR1 SGHVS and CDR2 FNYEAQ. CDR3 length: 17 amino acids. The CDR3 loop reads CASSLGTSGEDQETQYF. In DNA, the CDR3 is TGTGCCAGCAGCTTGGGGACTAGCGGGGAGGACCAAGAGACCCAGTACTTC. Together with reference TRBV7-6 and TRBJ2-5, the CDR3 gives the full variable domain: GAGVSQSPRYKVTKRGQDVALRCDPISGHVSLYWYRQALGQGPEFLTYFNYEAQQDKSGLPNDRFSAERPEGSISTLTIQRTEQRDSAMYRCASSLGTSGEDQETQYFGPGTRLLVL.

V usage is TRBV5-4 and J usage is TRBJ1-2; 8 positions agree with TRBD1. The germline V gene encodes CDR1 SGHNT and CDR2 YYREEE (reference sequence). Losses at the gene ends were 2 bases for V and 3 bases for J; bases not matched to a gene: 6. The CDR3 contains 15 residues. CDR3 in amino acids: CASSFRDRSHYGYTF. The CDR3 DNA is TGTGCCAGCAGCTTCCGGGACAGGTCCCACTATGGCTACACCTTC.

The CDR3, as DNA: TGTGCCAGCAGCCTACAGGGGCCAGCGAACACTGAAGCTTTCTTT. Translation gives CASSLQGPANTEAFF. The rearrangement uses TRBV6-6 and TRBJ1-1; 7 bases agree with TRBD1. From germline, CDR1 is MNHNY and CDR2 SVGAGI (reference sequence). The J segment lost 1 base and the V segment lost 6 bases, leaving 8 bases of the junction unmatched. The CDR3 spans 15 residues.

This clone has just one count. The chain carries TRBV6-5 and TRBJ2-2, with 9 nucleotides matching TRBD2. J lost 6 bases, V lost 3 bases, and 5 bases had no gene match. Germline V gene sequence: CDR1 MNHEY, CDR2 SVGAGI. The CDR3 has 15 amino acids. CDR3 DNA: TGTGCCAGCAGTTATAGTCGCGGGGGGGCCGGGGAGCTGTTTTTT. Its protein product is CASSYSRGGAGELFF.